This T cell receptor (beta chain) was recovered during a study of graft-versus-host responses after intestinal transplantation (dated by TCRdb to about 2021). Broadly, across the study: The transplants that recipients received were multivisceral, liver-intestinal, or isolated intestinal. All recipients received anti-thymocyte globulin induction followed by maintenance tacrolimus and steroids for three to four years. After intestinal transplantation, graft-versus-host and host-versus-graft alloreactive T cell clones were followed in the graft, circulation and bone marrow using bulk TCR-beta CDR3 sequencing. Alloreactive clones were identified by sequencing pre-transplant mixed lymphocyte reaction products and comparing these products with unstimulated pre-transplant donor and recipient T cells. Of the 20 to 30 intestinal transplant recipients enrolled in the cohort, one of whom was a retransplant, 3 patients without pretransplant specimens were excluded. Donor T cell macrochimerism was defined as a peak of at least 4% donor T cells among recipient peripheral blood mononuclear cells. Instead of going to the commercial service, samples from a few later patients were sequenced in-house on an Illumina MiSeq and processed with MiXCR. The paper as a whole reports these results and caveats: Early after transplant, declines in HvG clones were associated with peak levels of circulating GvH clones. GvH clones turned up in recipient bone marrow, with some appearing earlier in ileal mucosa or blood, a pattern consistent with an intestinal mucosal origin. The conclusions were limited by the relatively low number and heterogeneity of the intestinal transplant patients. In patients with donor T cell macrochimerism, the allografts had high GvH to HvG T cell clonal ratios.

Relative to germline, V is missing 5 bases and J is missing 5 bases, with 5 bases of the junction outside any gene match. The CDR3 starts with the cysteine, ends with the phenylalanine, and has 13 residues. The retained sequence is limited to the CDR3, 39 bases, with the frame set at the first base. The germline V gene supplies CDR1 MNHNS and CDR2 SASEGT. The library relied on the immunoSEQ multiplex PCR assay. For most patients, high-throughput TCR-beta CDR3 sequencing of genomic DNA was performed by Adaptive Biotechnologies. Under the source paper's analysis protocol: TCR sequencing data for approximately 19 patients were retrieved from Adaptive's ImmunoSEQ software; a few other patients were processed with MiXCR and VDJtools. Because the origin of CDR3 nucleotide sequences shared between donor and recipient could not be assigned, those sequences were removed. Alloreactive clones required at least 2-fold expansion over unstimulated cells and minimum CFSE-low frequency of 0.002% (template counts) or 0.001% (read counts). A clone was considered mappable if detected in the sequenced pre-transplant spleen, lymph node, or MLR CFSE-low populations of the donor or recipient. The cumulative frequency of alloreactive clones was calculated as a percentage of all sequences, weighted by copy number. What TCRdb holds here is the immuneACCESS table cut down to in-frame rearrangements. Part of the clones is not present; checked against another copy, under half of the missing clones reflect an unresolved V gene, and the others are unexplained. V and J calls and clone size are those listed in that table; D and trimming were worked out from the DNA. The sample table lists some 46,000 clones, approximately 92% of them with a count of one. In total, the top ten clones hold about 5.5% of the sample.

Points on this clone: There is no known antigen for this receptor. Base qualities were left out, and no much larger clone turns up one base away.

Blood samples were collected up to 4 times in the first month after transplant and then at least monthly when available. This chain is built from TRBV6-1 and TRBJ2-5, with 7 junctional bases fitting TRBD2. The TCR sequence derives from a human patient who received an intestinal transplant, so some T cells may come from the graft donor. Sequences were derived from PBMCs, sampled more than 750 days after a first intestinal transplant, on the day of a second. Here is the DNA: TGTGCCAGCAGTAGGGGAGGGCGGGAGACCCAGTACTTC. Its product reads: CASSRGGRETQYF.